A selection of T cell receptor beta chains follows, all from one sample in a study of cytomegalovirus exposure and HLA in healthy donors. Here immunoSEQ multiplex PCR was the method, and the copy in TCRdb shows in-frame clones only, minus some. The sample has about 170,000 clones, under 75% seen once; the top ten hold around 6.9%. What was sequenced was PBMCs. The source of these receptors is a man in his forties in good health and CMV-seropositive. CDR3s leave out the opening cysteine and the closing phenylalanine or tryptophan. D genes are given only for firm matches.

NA NA TRBV7-9 14 ASSLVVGVGPYEQY
TRBJ1-2 TRBD1 TRBV6-1 12 ASIRDRGTYGYT
TRBJ1-5 NA TRBV29-1 13 SVASGGASGQPQH
TRBJ2-3 NA TRBV11-1 16 ASTPRLGGTTGTDTQY
TRBJ2-1 NA TRBV11-2 11 ASQSGAYNEQF
TRBJ1-6 NA TRBV1 16 TSSQDPRGTSYNSPLH
TRBJ1-4 TRBD1 TRBV12-5 15 ASAFGLQGVRDEKLF
TRBJ2-7 TRBD1 TRBV7-9 10 ASSPNRGEQY
TRBJ1-1 TRBD1 TRBV29-1 12 SVGGRGLDTEAF
TRBJ2-1 NA TRBV9 14 ASSVASSGGQDEQF
TRBJ1-2 NA TRBV9 10 ASSAGFYGYT
TRBJ2-3 NA TRBV7-2 10 ASSPGVDTQY
TRBJ1-6 TRBD1 TRBV10-3 12 AIRLTGDNSPLH
TRBJ1-6 TRBD1 TRBV18 18 ASSPLSQGGKGSYNSPLH
TRBJ1-2 NA TRBV15 12 ATSRVGSNYGYT
TRBJ1-1 NA TRBV6-1 13 ASGAGGQMNTEAF
TRBJ1-1 NA TRBV6-5 14 ASSYLLGGGGTEAF
TRBJ2-2 NA TRBV7-2 14 ASSLRPGGNTGELF
TRBJ1-6 NA TRBV5-6 14 ASSLAATPRGSPLH
TRBJ2-7 NA TRBV6-5 12 ASSYSGRSYEQY
TRBJ2-1 NA TRBV11-2 10 ASSLGRSEQF
TRBJ1-1 NA TRBV11-2 13 ASSPNQRRNTEAF